The TCR beta chain described here comes from a study of T-cell memory formation after mild COVID-19. At the level of the study: The TCR clusters were mostly specific to one donor.

The CDR3 has 12 residues. Germline lookup yields CDR1 MNHNY and CDR2 SVGAGI (reference sequence). Trimming stripped 5 bases from V and 7 bases from J, with 9 bases between. This clonotype was counted ten times or more. What it binds is not known. Study conclusions and caveats: Among clones peaking at day 37 in the second wave, SARS-CoV-2 specificity remained unconfirmed.

From the 5' RACE reads, TCRdb called clonotypes with MiXCR, one entry per CDR3 protein. The profile shows a few hundred thousand distinct CDR3 sequences, 7.5% to 9.5% of them singletons. This clonotype was sampled from a man between 18 and 35 years old who had mild COVID-19 (a few samples of this study predate the infection). Cell type and time point are not known. The sequencing sample was made of PBMCs or a T cell subset sorted from them (not recorded which). This rearrangement joins TRBV6-6 to TRBJ2-4; no clear D gene. The CDR3 loop reads CASSPSPNIQYF. The CDR3 DNA reads TGTGCCAGCAGTCCGAGTCCGAACATTCAGTACTTC.